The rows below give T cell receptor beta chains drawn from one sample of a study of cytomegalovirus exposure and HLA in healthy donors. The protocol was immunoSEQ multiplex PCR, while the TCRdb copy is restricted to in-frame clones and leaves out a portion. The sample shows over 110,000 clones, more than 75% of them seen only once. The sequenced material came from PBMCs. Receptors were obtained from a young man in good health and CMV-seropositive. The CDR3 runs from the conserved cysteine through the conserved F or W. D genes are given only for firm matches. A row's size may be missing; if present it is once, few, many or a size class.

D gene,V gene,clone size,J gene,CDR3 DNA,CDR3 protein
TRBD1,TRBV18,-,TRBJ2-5,TGTGCCAGCTCAGCGGGGACAGGGAAAGAGACCCAGTACTTC,CASSAGTGKETQYF
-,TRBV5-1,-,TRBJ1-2,TGCGCCAGCAGCTTCGTCGGAGTAAGCTATGGCTACACCTTC,CASSFVGVSYGYTF
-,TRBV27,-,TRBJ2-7,TGTGCCAGCAGTTTACAGACTAGAGCAGCCTTTCAGGACGAGCAGTACTTC,CASSLQTRAAFQDEQYF
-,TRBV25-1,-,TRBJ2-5,TGTGCCAGCAGTGAAAGGACAGCCCAAGAGACCCAGTACTTC,CASSERTAQETQYF
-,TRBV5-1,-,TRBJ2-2,TGCGCCAGCAGCTTGGATGGGAGGAACACCGGGGAGCTGTTTTTT,CASSLDGRNTGELFF
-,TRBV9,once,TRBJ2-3,TGTGCCAGCAGCGGCGACTTGGATACGCAGTATTTT,CASSGDLDTQYF
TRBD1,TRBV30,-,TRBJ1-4,TGTGCCTGGAGGAGGGACAGTAAAAAACTGTTTTTT,CAWRRDSKKLFF
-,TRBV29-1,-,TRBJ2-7,TGCAGCGTGTTAGACAGAAACTCCTACGAGCAGTACTTC,CSVLDRNSYEQYF
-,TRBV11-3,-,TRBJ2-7,TGTGCCAGCAGTTCGGGTGACAGCTACGAGCAGTACTTC,CASSSGDSYEQYF
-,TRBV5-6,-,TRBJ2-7,TGTGCCAGCAGCTTTCCAGAATCCTACGAGCAGTACTTC,CASSFPESYEQYF
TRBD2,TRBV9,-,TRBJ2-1,TGTGCCAGCAGCGCTAGCGGGAGCGGGCCGAACAATGAGCAGTTCTTC,CASSASGSGPNNEQFF
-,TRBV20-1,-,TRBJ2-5,TGCAGTGCTCCGGAGGAGACCCAGTACTTC,CSAPEETQYF
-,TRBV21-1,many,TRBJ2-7,TGTGCCAGCAGGAAGGGACTAGCGGGGAACTACGAGCAGTACTTC,CASRKGLAGNYEQYF